The rows below give T cell receptor beta chains drawn from one sample of a study of cytomegalovirus exposure and HLA in healthy donors. Using immunoSEQ multiplex PCR, the repertoire was profiled, and TCRdb retains in-frame clones only, with some absent. Among about 110,000 clones, approximately 95% were seen once, and the ten largest hold 0.67%. Sequencing input: PBMCs. These receptors all come from a young woman in good health and CMV-seronegative. The CDR3 runs from the conserved cysteine through the conserved F or W. Each record gives: J gene, V gene, CDR3 protein.

TRBJ2-7	TRBV28	CASTKNRQGRVGSGLSYEQYF
TRBJ2-3	TRBV5-3	CARSLLGLAGGNSDTQYF
TRBJ2-7	TRBV7-9	CASSLAQGQSYEQYF
TRBJ2-2	TRBV2	CASSGGREGTGELFF
TRBJ2-7	TRBV4-3	CASSQEFGQGLGEQYF
TRBJ2-5	TRBV9	CASGVASQETQYF
TRBJ2-7	TRBV5-1	CARARQGFGSLGLQYF
TRBJ1-6	TRBV14	CASSQDLGGNSPLHF
TRBJ2-3	TRBV7-2	CASSLNRDGPGTDTQYF
TRBJ2-5	TRBV7-9	CASRPGRETQYF
TRBJ1-5	TRBV28	CASSTPRDTIYNQPQHF
TRBJ1-4	TRBV7-9	CASRPPGGWDEKLFF
TRBJ1-1	TRBV11-2	CASSPRGTEAFF
TRBJ2-7	TRBV4-1	CASSPPDRSIEQYF
TRBJ2-3	TRBV7-8	CASSLAWTSGDTDTQYF
TRBJ2-4	TRBV11-2	CASSLGGQNIQYF
TRBJ1-2	TRBV7-8	CASRWRQGRGYGYTF
TRBJ1-4	TRBV5-1	CASSSLSGATNEKLFF
TRBJ2-3	TRBV28	CASSPGTSGRGWDTQYF
TRBJ2-5	TRBV18	CASSPGWQGANQETQYF
TRBJ1-1	TRBV5-4	CASSLDEVPSLNSTF
TRBJ2-2	TRBV6-4	CASSDSTSGAGELFF
TRBJ1-1	TRBV20-1	CSASPYQVAFF
TRBJ1-4	TRBV7-9	CASSPGTGLLLEKLFF
TRBJ1-5	TRBV6-5	CASSRGGQPQHF
TRBJ1-2	TRBV19	CASSIRQGVNYGYTF
TRBJ1-6	TRBV11-2	CASSLAWDSVYNSPLHF
TRBJ1-6	TRBV7-6	CASCSTYNSPLHF
TRBJ2-3	TRBV5-5	CASSPSGRGVTDTQYF
TRBJ2-3	TRBV6-5	CASSYWTGTDTQYF
TRBJ1-1	TRBV7-8	CASSSLTGGGTEAFF
TRBJ1-1	TRBV18	CASSRSTGMDTEAFF
TRBJ1-4	TRBV6-1	CASSETGTVRSNEKLFF
TRBJ1-1	TRBV19	CASSRPWGAGGNTEAFF
TRBJ2-3	TRBV7-2	CASKNWGLKGQDTQYF
TRBJ1-2	TRBV5-4	CASSLGPLRVRGAAGYTF
TRBJ1-1	TRBV7-2	CASSSNLRQEAFF
TRBJ1-5	TRBV19	CASSPEGRFGNQPQHF
TRBJ2-7	TRBV5-4	CASSLGLTPSYEQYF
TRBJ2-6	TRBV29-1	CSVEMPAGANVLTF
TRBJ1-2	TRBV6-5	CASSGPGQGIYGYTF
TRBJ2-3	TRBV9	CASSVVGGASPTDTQYF
TRBJ1-3	TRBV2	CASRGQGNSGNTIYF
TRBJ2-4	TRBV2	CASSRDREPTHIQYF
TRBJ2-5	TRBV7-3	CASSPGTSGGETQYF
TRBJ1-4	TRBV5-4	CASSTTGRDNEKLFF
TRBJ2-1	TRBV7-3	CASSFLLPPEQQFF
TRBJ1-1	TRBV7-3	CASSSQGGTEAFF
TRBJ2-5	TRBV9	CASSDSAGDRETQYF
TRBJ1-6	TRBV7-8	CASSLRPGESRSPLHF
TRBJ2-7	TRBV7-9	CASSFVGGTGSYEQYF
TRBJ2-2	TRBV6-1	CASSEELAAGELFF
TRBJ2-5	TRBV4-2	CASSQDGGGEETQYF
TRBJ1-1	TRBV30	CAWSVLGRVNTEAFF
TRBJ1-1	TRBV5-6	CASSLFRDRGLNTEAFF